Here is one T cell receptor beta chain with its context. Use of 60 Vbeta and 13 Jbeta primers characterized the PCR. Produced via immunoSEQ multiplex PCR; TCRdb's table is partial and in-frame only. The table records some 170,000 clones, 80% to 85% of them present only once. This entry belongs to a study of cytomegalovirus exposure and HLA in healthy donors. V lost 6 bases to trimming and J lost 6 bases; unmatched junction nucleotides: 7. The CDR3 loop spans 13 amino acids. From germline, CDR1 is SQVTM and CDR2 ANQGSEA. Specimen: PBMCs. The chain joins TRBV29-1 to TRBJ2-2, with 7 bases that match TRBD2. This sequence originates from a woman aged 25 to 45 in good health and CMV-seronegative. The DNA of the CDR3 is TGCAGCGTCCCCGGTGGGGGGGCCGGGGAGCTGTTTTTT. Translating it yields CSVPGGGAGELFF.